This TCR beta chain was profiled in a study of T cell repertoires in cytomegalovirus infection (dated by TCRdb to 2018 to 2020). Regarding the complete study: Recently identified HLA-C-restricted CMV epitopes, whose presentation resists viral immunomodulation, were targeted by peptide stimulations together with well-studied HLA-B-restricted epitopes. Because public TCR beta signatures pointed to carriage of CMV infection together with the matching HLA type, the HLA type of each donor mattered for the analysis. Study-wide conclusions, independent of this receptor: The ex vivo response was dominated by HLA-C-restricted CMV-specific TCR beta clonotypes, and the single most frequent clonotype in two of eight donors was supplied by these HLA-C-restricted clonotypes. In both this cohort and an independent cohort of 352 donors, the cumulative frequency of public TCR beta family members distinguished carriers of CMV infection plus the relevant HLA type.

The intended sense of this specimen's treatment or condition label: in vitro stimulation with specific CMV peptide epitopes to enrich CMV-specific T cells. With regard to this clonotype: There is no known antigen for this receptor. Base qualities are missing; no much larger clone stands one base away.

The CDR3 runs 11 residues from the cysteine to the phenylalanine. Of all the DNA, just the CDR3 is kept, 33 bases in frame from base 1. Between the V and J ends, shortened by 5 bases and 11 bases respectively, the junction contains 12 bases. The germline V gene (reference sequence) specifies SEHNR as CDR1 and FQNEAQ as CDR2. This sample was sequenced with an Illumina HiSeq 1500. TCRdb's own reprocessing of the public reads used fastp at Q25 and MiXCR and kept productive beta chains. Entries that share a CDR3 protein sequence are merged under the most common genes and DNA. The sample includes about half a million distinct CDR3 sequences, with approximately 40% observed a single time. Of the sample, about 39% falls within the top ten clones.

This chain joins TRBV7-9 to TRBJ1-1; possibly the D gene is TRBD1, per 6 matching bases. The clonotype was recovered from a human donor in good health (CMV status not recorded). Some clones in this sample may be carry-over from other donors' samples. This specimen consisted of cultured PBMCs, obtained from culture after CMV antigen stimulation. The CDR3 protein: CASSQKGVAFF. The sequence in DNA is TGTGCCAGCAGCCAAAAGGGGGTGGCTTTCTTT.